The clone carrying this T cell receptor (beta chain) has a single count. Antigen specificity is unknown. The record originates from a study of shared clonotypes between healthy human individuals. Study context: Donor composition was a couple of women and a few men, aged 18 to 49. Broader study findings: With few donors, the genetic and exposure-history diversity represented was limited.

CD8 memory cells included CD45RO+ cells plus CCR7-negative CD45RA+ TemRA cells. The J segment lost 3 bases and the V segment lost 5 bases, leaving 10 bases of the junction unmatched. The CDR3 sequence is 16 residues long. The V gene's germline CDR1 is KGHSH and CDR2 LQKENI. The data were produced by immunoSEQ multiplex PCR, yet TCRdb's version contains in-frame clones alone and is incomplete. Of 300,000 to 400,000 clones in the sample, more than 75% were seen once. This chain links TRBV18 with TRBJ2-7; TRBD1 aligns across 10 bases. The sequenced material came from memory CD8+ T cells sorted from blood. Subset of the sample: CD45RO+ cells pooled with CCR7-negative TemRA cells. The receptor comes from a man between 18 and 29 years old in good health. As DNA, the CDR3 is TGTGCCAGCTCATCGGACTTCGGGACAGGGGTCTACGAGCAGTACTTC. The encoded protein is CASSSDFGTGVYEQYF.